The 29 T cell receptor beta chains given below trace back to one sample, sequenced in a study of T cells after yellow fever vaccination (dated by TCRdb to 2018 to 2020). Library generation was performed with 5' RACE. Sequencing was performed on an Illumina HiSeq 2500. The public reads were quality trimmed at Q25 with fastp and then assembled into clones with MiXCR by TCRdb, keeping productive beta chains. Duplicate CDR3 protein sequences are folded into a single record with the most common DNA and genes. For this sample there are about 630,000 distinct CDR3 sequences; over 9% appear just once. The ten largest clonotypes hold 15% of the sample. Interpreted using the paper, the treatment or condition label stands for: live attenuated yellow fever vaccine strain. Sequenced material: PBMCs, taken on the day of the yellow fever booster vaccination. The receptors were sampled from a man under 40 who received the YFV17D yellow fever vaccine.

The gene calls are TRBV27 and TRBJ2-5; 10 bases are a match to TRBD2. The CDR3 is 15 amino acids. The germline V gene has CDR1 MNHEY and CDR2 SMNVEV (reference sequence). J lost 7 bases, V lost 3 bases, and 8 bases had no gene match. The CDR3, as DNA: TGTGCCAGCAGTTTTAGCGGGAGGCAATGGGGGACCCAGTACTTC. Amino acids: CASSFSGRQWGTQYF.

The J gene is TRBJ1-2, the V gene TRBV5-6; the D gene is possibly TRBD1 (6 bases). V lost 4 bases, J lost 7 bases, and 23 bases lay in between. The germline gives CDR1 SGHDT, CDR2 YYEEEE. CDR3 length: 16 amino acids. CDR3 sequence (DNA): TGTGCCAGCAGCCCAGGCGGCGGGACAAGAGAGACTGGCTACACCTTC. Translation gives CASSPGGGTRETGYTF.

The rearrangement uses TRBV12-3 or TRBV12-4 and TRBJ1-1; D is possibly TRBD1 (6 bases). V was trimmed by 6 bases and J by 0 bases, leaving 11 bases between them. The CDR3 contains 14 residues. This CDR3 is CASRARTVNTEAFF. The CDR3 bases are TGTGCCAGCAGGGCACGGACAGTGAACACTGAAGCTTTCTTT.

The CDR3: CSGGGGISSSYNEQFF. The CDR3 nucleotides read TGCAGTGGCGGAGGGGGGATTTCAAGCTCCTACAATGAGCAGTTCTTC. This rearrangement joins TRBV20-1 to TRBJ2-1; D may correspond to TRBD1 or TRBD2 (6 bases each). With 7 bases removed from V and 0 bases from J, the gap between germline ends came to 19 bases. CDR1 and CDR2 from the germline V gene are DFQATT and SNEGSKA (reference sequence). The CDR3 loop spans 16 amino acids.

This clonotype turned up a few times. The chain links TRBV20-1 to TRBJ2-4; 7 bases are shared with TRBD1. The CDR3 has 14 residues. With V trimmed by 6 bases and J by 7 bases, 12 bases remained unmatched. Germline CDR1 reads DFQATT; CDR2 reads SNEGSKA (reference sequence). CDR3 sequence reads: CSAIQGPQRNIQYF. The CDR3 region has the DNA TGCAGTGCCATACAGGGGCCCCAAAGGAACATTCAGTACTTC.

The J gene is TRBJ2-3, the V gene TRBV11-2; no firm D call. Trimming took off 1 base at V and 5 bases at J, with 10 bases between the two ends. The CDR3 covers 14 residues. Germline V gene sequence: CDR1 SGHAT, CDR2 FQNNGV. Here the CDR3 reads CASSLVGLGDTQYF. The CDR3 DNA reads TGTGCCAGCAGCTTAGTCGGGTTGGGAGATACGCAGTATTTT.

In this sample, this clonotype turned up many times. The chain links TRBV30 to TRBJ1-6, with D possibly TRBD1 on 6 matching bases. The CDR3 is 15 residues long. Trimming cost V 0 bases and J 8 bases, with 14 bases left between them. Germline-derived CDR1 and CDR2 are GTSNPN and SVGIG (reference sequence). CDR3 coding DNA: TGTGCCTGGAGTGTACTGTCGGAGGGGGATTCACCCCTCCACTTT. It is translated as CAWSVLSEGDSPLHF.

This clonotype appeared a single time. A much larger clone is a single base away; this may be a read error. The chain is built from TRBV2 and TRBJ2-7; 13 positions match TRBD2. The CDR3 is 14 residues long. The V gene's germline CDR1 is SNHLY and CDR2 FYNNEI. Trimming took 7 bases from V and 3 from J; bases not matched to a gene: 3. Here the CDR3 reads CASMRTSGSYEQYF. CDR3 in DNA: TGTGCCAGCATGCGGACTAGCGGGAGCTACGAGCAGTACTTC.

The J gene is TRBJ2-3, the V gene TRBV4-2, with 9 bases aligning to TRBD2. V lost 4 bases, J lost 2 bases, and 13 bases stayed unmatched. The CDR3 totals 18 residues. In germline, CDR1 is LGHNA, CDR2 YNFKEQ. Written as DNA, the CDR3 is TGTGCCAGCAGCCGCCCCACCGGGGCTAGCGGGAACACAGATACGCAGTATTTT. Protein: CASSRPTGASGNTDTQYF.

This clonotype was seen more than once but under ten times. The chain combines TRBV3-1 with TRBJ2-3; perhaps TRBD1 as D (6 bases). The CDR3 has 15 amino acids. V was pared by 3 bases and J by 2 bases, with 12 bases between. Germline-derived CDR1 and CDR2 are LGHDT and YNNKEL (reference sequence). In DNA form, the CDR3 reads TGTGCCAGCAGCCACAGGGACATCTCCACAGATACGCAGTATTTT. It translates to CASSHRDISTDTQYF.

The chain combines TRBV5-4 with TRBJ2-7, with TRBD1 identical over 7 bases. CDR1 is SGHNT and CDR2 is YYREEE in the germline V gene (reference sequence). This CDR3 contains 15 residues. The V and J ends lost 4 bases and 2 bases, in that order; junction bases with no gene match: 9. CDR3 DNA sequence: TGTGCCAGCAGCGGCACTCGGGACAGCGCCTACGAGCAGTACTTC. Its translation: CASSGTRDSAYEQYF.

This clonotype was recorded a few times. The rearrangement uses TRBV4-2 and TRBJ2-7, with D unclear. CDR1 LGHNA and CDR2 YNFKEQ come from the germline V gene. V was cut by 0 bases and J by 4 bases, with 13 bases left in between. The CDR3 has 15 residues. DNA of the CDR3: TGTGCCAGCAGCCAAGATCTTGGCGGATTTTACGAGCAGTACTTC. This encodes CASSQDLGGFYEQYF.

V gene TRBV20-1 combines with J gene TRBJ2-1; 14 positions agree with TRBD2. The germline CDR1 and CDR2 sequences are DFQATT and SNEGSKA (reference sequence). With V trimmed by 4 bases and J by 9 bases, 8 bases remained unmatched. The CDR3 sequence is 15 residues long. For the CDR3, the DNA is TGCAGTGCTACGGGACTAGCGGGAGCTGAGTCTGAGCAGTTCTTC. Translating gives CSATGLAGAESEQFF.

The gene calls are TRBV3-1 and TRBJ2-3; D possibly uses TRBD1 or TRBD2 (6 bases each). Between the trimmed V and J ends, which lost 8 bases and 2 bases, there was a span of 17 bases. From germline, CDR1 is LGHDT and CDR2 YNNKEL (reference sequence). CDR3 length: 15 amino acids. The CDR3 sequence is CASREGGAHTDTQYF. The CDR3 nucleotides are TGTGCCAGCCGCGAGGGGGGCGCCCACACAGATACGCAGTATTTT.

The CDR3 is CSASHGQVQTQYF. The CDR3 DNA reads as TGCAGTGCTTCCCATGGACAGGTTCAGACCCAGTACTTC. This chain links TRBV20-1 with TRBJ2-5, with 7 bases aligning to TRBD1. The CDR3 loop spans 13 amino acids. Germline V gives CDR1 DFQATT, CDR2 SNEGSKA (reference sequence). Trimming at V came to 5 bases and at J to 6 bases, leaving 9 bases not matched to a gene.

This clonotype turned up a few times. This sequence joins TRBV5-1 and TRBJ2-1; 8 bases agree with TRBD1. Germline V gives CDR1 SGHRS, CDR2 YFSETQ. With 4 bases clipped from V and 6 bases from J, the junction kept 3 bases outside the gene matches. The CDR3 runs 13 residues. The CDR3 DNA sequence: TGCGCCAGCAGCGCGGGACAGGTCAATGAGCAGTTCTTC. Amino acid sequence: CASSAGQVNEQFF.

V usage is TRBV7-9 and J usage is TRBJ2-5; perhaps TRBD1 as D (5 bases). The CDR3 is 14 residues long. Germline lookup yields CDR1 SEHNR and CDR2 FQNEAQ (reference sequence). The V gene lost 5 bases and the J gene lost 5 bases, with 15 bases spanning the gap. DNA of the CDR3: TGTGCCAGCAGCCCCTTAGCAGGGTGGGAGACCCAGTACTTC. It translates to CASSPLAGWETQYF.

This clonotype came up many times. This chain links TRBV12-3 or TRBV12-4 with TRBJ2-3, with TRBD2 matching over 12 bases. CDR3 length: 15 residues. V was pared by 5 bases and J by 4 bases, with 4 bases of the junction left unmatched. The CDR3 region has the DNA TGTGCCAGCAGTCCAGCTAGCGGGGGGGCAGATACGCAGTATTTT. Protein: CASSPASGGADTQYF.

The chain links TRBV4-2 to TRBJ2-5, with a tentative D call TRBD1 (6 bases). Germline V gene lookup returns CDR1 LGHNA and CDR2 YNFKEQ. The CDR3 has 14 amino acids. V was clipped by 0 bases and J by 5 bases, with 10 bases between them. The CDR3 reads CASSQDNRGETQYF. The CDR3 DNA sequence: TGTGCCAGCAGCCAAGATAATAGGGGGGAGACCCAGTACTTC.

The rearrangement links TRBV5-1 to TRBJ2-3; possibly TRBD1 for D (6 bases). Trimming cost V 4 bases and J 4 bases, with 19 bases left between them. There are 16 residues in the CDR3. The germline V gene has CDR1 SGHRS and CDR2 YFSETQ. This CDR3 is CASSVPGTKRADTQYF. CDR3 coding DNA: TGCGCCAGCAGCGTCCCCGGGACAAAAAGGGCAGATACGCAGTATTTT.

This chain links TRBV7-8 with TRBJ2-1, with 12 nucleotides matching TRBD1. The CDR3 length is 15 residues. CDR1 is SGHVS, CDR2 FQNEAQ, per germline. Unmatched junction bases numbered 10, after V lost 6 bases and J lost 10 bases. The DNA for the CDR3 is TGTGCCAGCAGAATCGGGGACAGGGGGCAGGGGGAGCAGTTCTTC. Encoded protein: CASRIGDRGQGEQFF.

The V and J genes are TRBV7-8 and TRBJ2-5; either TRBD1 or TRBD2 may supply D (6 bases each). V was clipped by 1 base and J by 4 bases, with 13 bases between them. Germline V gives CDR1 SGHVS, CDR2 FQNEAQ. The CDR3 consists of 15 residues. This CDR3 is CASSLGAGHGETQYF. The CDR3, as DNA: TGTGCCAGCAGCTTAGGGGCGGGACATGGAGAGACCCAGTACTTC.

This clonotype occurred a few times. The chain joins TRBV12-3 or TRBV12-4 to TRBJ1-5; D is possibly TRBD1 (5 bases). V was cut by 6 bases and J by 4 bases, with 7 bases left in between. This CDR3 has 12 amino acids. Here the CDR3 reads CASSRQNQPQHF. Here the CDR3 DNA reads TGTGCCAGCAGCCGACAGAATCAGCCCCAGCATTTT.

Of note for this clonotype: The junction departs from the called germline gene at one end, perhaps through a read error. CDR3 amino acids: CATSQGQAATRGNEQFF. The CDR3 coding sequence is TGTGCCACCAGCCAAGGACAGGCGGCCACCCGAGGGAATGAGCAGTTCTTC. This rearrangement joins TRBV3-1 to TRBJ2-1, with 7 positions matching TRBD1. The CDR3 extends over 17 amino acids. Germline V gene lookup returns CDR1 LGHDT and CDR2 YNNKEL (reference sequence).

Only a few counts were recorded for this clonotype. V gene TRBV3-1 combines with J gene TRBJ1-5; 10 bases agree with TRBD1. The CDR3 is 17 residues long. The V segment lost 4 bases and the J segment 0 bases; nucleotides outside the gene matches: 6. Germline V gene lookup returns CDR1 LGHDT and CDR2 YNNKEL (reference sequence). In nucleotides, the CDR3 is TGTGCCAGCAGCCGGACAGGGGGGTTGAATAGCAATCAGCCCCAGCATTTT. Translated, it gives CASSRTGGLNSNQPQHF. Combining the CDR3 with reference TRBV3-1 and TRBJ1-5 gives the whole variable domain DTAVSQTPKYLVTQMGNDKSIKCEQNLGHDTMYWYKQDSKKFLKIMFSYNNKELIINETVPNRFSPKSPDKAHLNLHINSLELGDSAVYFCASSRTGGLNSNQPQHFGDGTRLSIL.

CDR3 sequence (DNA): TGCAGCGTCTTGCCGGACAATGAGCAGTTCTTC. It specifies CSVLPDNEQFF. The chain employs TRBV29-1 and TRBJ2-1, with unresolved D. V shed 6 bases and J shed 5 bases, with 8 bases lying between them. CDR1 and CDR2 from the germline V gene are SQVTM and ANQGSEA. This CDR3 comprises 11 residues.

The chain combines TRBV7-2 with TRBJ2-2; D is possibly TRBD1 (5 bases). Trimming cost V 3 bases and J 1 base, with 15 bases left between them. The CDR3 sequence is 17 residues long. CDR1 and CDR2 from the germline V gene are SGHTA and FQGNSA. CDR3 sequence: CASSFREGHVNTGELFF. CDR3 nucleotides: TGTGCCAGCAGCTTTAGGGAAGGACACGTGAACACCGGGGAGCTGTTTTTT. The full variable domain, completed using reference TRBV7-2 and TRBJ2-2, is GAGVSQSPSNKVTEKGKDVELRCDPISGHTALYWYRQSLGQGLEFLIYFQGNSAPDKSGLPSDRFSAERTGGSVSTLTIQRTQQEDSAVYLCASSFREGHVNTGELFFGEGSRLTVL.

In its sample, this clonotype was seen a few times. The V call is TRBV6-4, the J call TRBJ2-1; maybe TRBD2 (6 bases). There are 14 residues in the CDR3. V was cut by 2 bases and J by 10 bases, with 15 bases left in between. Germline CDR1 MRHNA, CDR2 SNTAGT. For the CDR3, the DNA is TGTGCCAGCAGTGACCTAGGCGGGACGGCGGAGCAGTTCTTC. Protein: CASSDLGGTAEQFF.

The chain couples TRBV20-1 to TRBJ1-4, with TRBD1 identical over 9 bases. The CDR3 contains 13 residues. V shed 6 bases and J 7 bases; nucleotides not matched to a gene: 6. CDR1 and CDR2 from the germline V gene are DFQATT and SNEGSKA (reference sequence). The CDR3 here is CSAVGQGGEKLFF. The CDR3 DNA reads TGCAGTGCCGTGGGACAGGGAGGTGAAAAACTGTTTTTT.